Listed here are 15 T cell receptor beta chains from one sample, sequenced in a study of PD-1 blockade in classical Hodgkin lymphoma. Every patient experienced relapse after autologous stem cell transplantation, and brentuximab vedotin exposure varied. Sequencing used immunoSEQ multiplex PCR; TCRdb keeps in-frame clones, though not all of them. The sample records 25,000 to 30,000 clones, under 90% being singletons. Here the sequenced sample was peripheral blood mononuclear cells (PBMCs), taken at baseline. These receptors all come from a human donor with classical Hodgkin lymphoma.

The chain employs TRBV5-1 and TRBJ2-1, with 8 bases lining up with TRBD2. The CDR3 runs 16 residues. V shed 0 bases, J shed 4 bases, and the junction held 6 bases outside the gene matches. Germline CDR1 and CDR2: SGHRS and YFSETQ. CDR3: CASSLDGGAYYNEQFF. Here the CDR3 DNA reads TGCGCCAGCAGCTTGGACGGGGGGGCGTATTACAATGAGCAGTTCTTC.

The V and J genes are TRBV4-3 and TRBJ1-2; 7 nucleotides agree with TRBD1. CDR1 is LGHNA, CDR2 YSLEER, per germline. The J segment lost 8 bases and the V segment lost 3 bases, leaving 6 bases of the junction unmatched. This CDR3 contains 13 residues. DNA of the CDR3: TGCGCCAGCAGCCATGAGACAGGGCGAGGCTACACCTTC. It specifies CASSHETGRGYTF.

The chain combines TRBV21-1 with TRBJ1-5. TRBV21-1 is listed as a pseudogene. The length of the CDR3 is 15 residues. CDR3 sequence: CASSRRGVSNQPQHF. As DNA, the CDR3 is TGTGCCAGCAGCAGACGTGGGGTAAGCAATCAGCCCCAGCATTTT.

J is TRBJ1-5 and V is TRBV4-3, with TRBD1 matching 7 bases. Per the germline V gene, CDR1 is LGHNA and CDR2 is YSLEER. Germline trimming cut 4 bases from V and 3 bases from J; bases unmatched to any gene: 15. The CDR3 totals 18 residues. This chain's CDR3 is CASSPGVYRGGFNQPQHF. CDR3 nucleotides: TGCGCCAGCAGCCCTGGGGTTTACAGGGGTGGCTTCAATCAGCCCCAGCATTTT.

This clone was seen a handful of times. The V gene is TRBV10-1, the J gene TRBJ2-7; TRBD1 matches 10 bases. CDR1 and CDR2 from the germline V gene are WNHNN and SYGVQD (reference sequence). With V trimmed by 4 bases and J by 7 bases, 7 bases remained unmatched. This CDR3 has 14 residues. CDR3 protein: CASSAGTGVREQYF. The CDR3 region has the DNA TGCGCCAGCAGTGCCGGGACAGGGGTAAGGGAGCAGTACTTC.

The chain has TRBV7-2 and TRBJ1-6; TRBD1 aligns across 7 bases. This CDR3 comprises 14 residues. Losses at the gene ends were 5 bases for V and 7 bases for J; bases not matched to a gene: 5. Per germline, CDR1 SGHTA and CDR2 FQGNSA. The CDR3 DNA reads TGTGCCAGCAGCCCCGGAGGGGGCAATTCACCCCTCCACTTT. Protein product: CASSPGGGNSPLHF.

V and J are TRBV7-8 and TRBJ1-1; D call uncertain. The CDR3 covers 13 residues. CDR1 is SGHVS and CDR2 is FQNEAQ in the germline V gene. V was cut by 3 bases and J by 4 bases, with 9 bases left in between. The CDR3 DNA reads TGTGCCAGCAGCTTGGGTGCTGTCACTGAAGCTTTCTTT. It codes for CASSLGAVTEAFF.

The chain joins TRBV19 to TRBJ2-1, with 10 positions matching TRBD2. CDR3 size: 14 residues. The J segment lost 2 bases and the V segment lost 9 bases, leaving 4 bases of the junction unmatched. The germline V gene has CDR1 LNHDA and CDR2 SQIVND (reference sequence). The DNA of the CDR3 is TGTGCCAGCCACGGACTAGCGGCCTACAATGAGCAGTTCTTC. It specifies CASHGLAAYNEQFF. Drawing the rest from reference TRBV19 and TRBJ2-1, the complete variable domain is DGGITQSPKYLFRKEGQNVTLSCEQNLNHDAMYWYRQDPGQGLRLIYYSQIVNDFQKGDIAEGYSVSREKKESFPLTVTSAQKNPTAFYLCASHGLAAYNEQFFGPGTRLTVL.

V is TRBV7-8 and J is TRBJ1-2; 7 nucleotides agree with TRBD1. The CDR3 loop spans 15 amino acids. Per germline, CDR1 SGHVS and CDR2 FQNEAQ. Trimming took 4 bases from V and 2 from J; bases not matched to a gene: 7. The chain's CDR3 is CASSSGQILNYGYTF. DNA of the CDR3: TGTGCCAGCAGCTCGGGACAGATACTAAACTATGGCTACACCTTC.

This rearrangement joins TRBV6-9 to TRBJ2-7; 7 bases fit TRBD2. V gave up 6 bases and J gave up 0 bases; unmatched junction bases: 5. The CDR3 extends over 14 amino acids. CDR1 is MNHGY, CDR2 SVAAGI, per germline. The CDR3 coding sequence is TGTGCCAGCAGGGGGACTATCAGCTCCTACGAGCAGTACTTC. Translated, it gives CASRGTISSYEQYF.

The rearrangement links TRBV15 to TRBJ2-1; 8 bases fit TRBD1. The CDR3 is made up of 15 amino acids. V lost 4 bases and J lost 4; bases outside the gene matches: 6. Germline V gene sequence: CDR1 LNHNV, CDR2 YYDKDF (reference sequence). In nucleotides, the CDR3 is TGTGCCACCAGCACGACCAGGGGGCAGTACAATGAGCAGTTCTTC. Translation gives CATSTTRGQYNEQFF.

V usage is TRBV7-9 and J usage is TRBJ2-2, with D possibly TRBD1 on 6 matching bases. The CDR3 totals 15 residues. Trimming removed 7 bases from V and 0 bases from J, with 12 bases in between. The germline V gene encodes CDR1 SEHNR and CDR2 FQNEAQ (reference sequence). This CDR3 reads CASTTGTTNTGELFF. The CDR3 DNA is TGTGCCAGCACGACCGGGACAACGAACACCGGGGAGCTGTTTTTT.

The J gene is TRBJ2-3, the V gene TRBV7-8, with D unclear. V lost 1 base and J 1 base, leaving 6 bases between the germline ends. CDR1 SGHVS and CDR2 FQNEAQ come from the germline V gene. The CDR3 contains 14 residues. The CDR3 coding sequence is TGTGCCAGCAGCTTAGTAGCTGGCACAGATACGCAGTATTTT. Translated, it gives CASSLVAGTDTQYF.

The chain joins TRBV12-5 to TRBJ1-2, with D unclear. Per the germline V gene, CDR1 is LGHNT and CDR2 is FRNRAP. The CDR3 sequence is 17 residues long. V was pared by 0 bases and J by 0 bases, with 14 bases between. The CDR3 spells CASGLVPQLSSNYGYTF. The CDR3 nucleotides read TGTGCTAGTGGTTTGGTACCCCAATTATCGTCTAACTATGGCTACACCTTC.

The gene calls are TRBV7-8 and TRBJ1-5; D ambiguous. The V end was cut by 1 base, the J end by 4 bases, with 5 bases between. Germline V lookup: CDR1 SGHVS, CDR2 FQNEAQ. The CDR3 spans 13 residues. The CDR3 bases are TGTGCCAGCAGCTTAGGGGATAATCAGCCCCAGCATTTT. Protein sequence: CASSLGDNQPQHF.